Presented here are 24 T cell receptor beta chains from one specimen sequenced in a study of T-cell reconstitution after alpha-beta-depleted transplantation in children. Molecular barcoding with unique molecular identifiers was used for the TCRbeta library. TCRdb independently ran MiXCR on the PCR reads; one entry per CDR3 protein. In the table there are about 97,000 distinct CDR3 sequences, 7% to 8% of which are singletons. The material sequenced was PBMCs, taken before TCRalphabeta/CD19-depleted stem cell transplant. These TCRs come from a boy aged 2 to 10 with acute lymphoblastic leukemia, due to receive a stem cell transplant.

This sequence joins TRBV5-1 and TRBJ1-6; TRBD1 matches at 8 bases. This CDR3 comprises 15 residues. J lost 5 bases, V lost 4 bases, and 5 bases had no gene match. The V gene's germline CDR1 is SGHRS and CDR2 YFSETQ. DNA for the CDR3: TGCGCCAGCAGCGTGTTACAGGGGGATAATTCACCCCTCCACTTT. Its translation is CASSVLQGDNSPLHF. Supplemented by reference TRBV5-1 and TRBJ1-6, the full variable domain reads KAGVTQTPRYLIKTRGQQVTLSCSPISGHRSVSWYQQTPGQGLQFLFEYFSETQRNKGNFPGRFSGRQFSNSRSEMNVSTLELGDSALYLCASSVLQGDNSPLHFGNGTRLTVT.

The J gene is TRBJ2-7, the V gene TRBV10-3; maybe TRBD1 (5 bases). CDR1 ENHRY and CDR2 SYGVKD come from the germline V gene. There are 12 residues in the CDR3. V was trimmed by 3 bases and J by 6 bases, leaving 9 bases between them. DNA for the CDR3: TGTGCCATCAGTGAACCGACAGCCGAGCAGTACTTC. Translated, it gives CAISEPTAEQYF.

This clonotype has a count of ten or more. The chain employs TRBV27 and TRBJ1-1; D may be TRBD1 (6 bases). Germline CDR1 and CDR2: MNHEY and SMNVEV (reference sequence). V lost 5 bases and J lost 5, with 12 bases in between. The CDR3 runs 13 residues. CDR3 nucleotide sequence: TGTGCCAGCAGTCTAGGGGGTTTTACTGAAGCTTTCTTT. It translates to CASSLGGFTEAFF.

Only a few counts were recorded for this clonotype. V gene TRBV5-1 combines with J gene TRBJ2-5; perhaps TRBD1 as D (6 bases). This CDR3 spans 13 amino acids. Germline V CDR1 and CDR2: SGHRS, YFSETQ. With 3 bases removed from V and 5 bases from J, the gap between germline ends came to 11 bases. CDR3 loop: CASSSGARETQYF. CDR3 DNA sequence: TGCGCCAGCAGCTCAGGGGCGCGGGAGACCCAGTACTTC. Full variable domain (rest looked up from reference TRBV5-1 and TRBJ2-5): KAGVTQTPRYLIKTRGQQVTLSCSPISGHRSVSWYQQTPGQGLQFLFEYFSETQRNKGNFPGRFSGRQFSNSRSEMNVSTLELGDSALYLCASSSGARETQYFGPGTRLLVL.

The chain has TRBV5-5 and TRBJ2-1, with 8 bases aligning to TRBD2. Germline V gene lookup returns CDR1 SGHKS and CDR2 YYEKEE (reference sequence). The CDR3 spans 16 residues. Germline trimming cut 5 bases from V and 9 bases from J; bases unmatched to any gene: 16. The CDR3 bases are TGTGCCAGCAGTTTAACGGGGGGGCCCTTCGGGCCTGAGCAGTTCTTC. Residues: CASSLTGGPFGPEQFF.

This clonotype was observed a few times. The J gene is TRBJ2-1, the V gene TRBV12-3 or TRBV12-4, with 8 nucleotides matching TRBD2. The CDR3 is 15 residues long. V shed 3 bases and J 3 bases; nucleotides not matched to a gene: 4. CDR3 DNA: TGTGCCAGCAGTTTCGGGGGGGGGCTCTACAATGAGCAGTTCTTC. This sequence encodes CASSFGGGLYNEQFF.

This clonotype was observed a handful of times. This rearrangement joins TRBV7-2 to TRBJ2-2, with D unclear. Germline values: CDR1 SGHTA, CDR2 FQGNSA. This CDR3 comprises 16 residues. V gave up 3 bases and J gave up 1 base, with 12 bases separating them. The CDR3 reads CASSFISDLNTGELFF. Written as DNA, the CDR3 is TGTGCCAGCAGCTTCATCTCGGACCTGAACACCGGGGAGCTGTTTTTT.

At least ten counts were recorded for this clonotype. The V gene is TRBV9, the J gene TRBJ2-5; D uncertain. The CDR3 runs 13 residues. Per the germline V gene, CDR1 is SGDLS and CDR2 is YYNGEE. Deletions cut 4 bases from V and 6 bases from J, with 13 bases between. CDR3 amino acids: CASSPARYQTQYF. CDR3 in DNA: TGTGCCAGCAGCCCCGCCCGTTATCAGACCCAGTACTTC.

The chain's CDR3 is CSAPRGGGNPDTQYF. DNA for the CDR3: TGCAGTGCCCCTCGGGGGGGTGGTAATCCAGATACGCAGTATTTT. The rearrangement uses TRBV20-1 and TRBJ2-3; TRBD2 matches at 8 bases. This CDR3 contains 15 residues. Germline V CDR1 and CDR2: DFQATT, SNEGSKA (reference sequence). The V and J ends lost 6 bases and 4 bases, in that order; junction bases with no gene match: 12.

This clonotype was counted at least ten times. The chain carries TRBV6-1 and TRBJ1-1; D possibly corresponds to TRBD1 (6 bases). Germline loops: CDR1 MNHNS, CDR2 SASEGT. V lost 2 bases and J lost 2, with 9 bases in between. The CDR3 runs to 14 residues. The CDR3 DNA reads as TGTGCCAGCAGTGAAACAGGGAAAAACACTGAAGCTTTCTTT. Translating gives CASSETGKNTEAFF.

The V gene is TRBV7-3, the J gene TRBJ2-2, with D perhaps TRBD1 or TRBD2 (6 bases each). Trimming took 5 bases from V and 0 from J, leaving 25 bases between them. The germline V gene has CDR1 SGHTA and CDR2 FQGTGA. The CDR3 runs 20 residues. CDR3 coding DNA: TGTGCCAGCAGCGAAGGGCCCTATTTGGGGGGCGCAACGAACACCGGGGAGCTGTTTTTT. It specifies CASSEGPYLGGATNTGELFF.

This clonotype was recorded at least ten times. The chain combines TRBV28 with TRBJ1-5; unclear D gene. CDR3 length equals 12 residues. Germline CDR1 and CDR2: MDHEN and SYDVKM. V lost 5 bases and J 3 bases, leaving 5 bases between the germline ends. The CDR3, as DNA: TGTGCCAGCAGTCCCCCCAATCAGCCCCAGCATTTT. It encodes CASSPPNQPQHF.

The chain recombines TRBV5-1 with TRBJ2-1; 10 nucleotides match TRBD2. The CDR3 totals 16 residues. The germline gives CDR1 SGHRS, CDR2 YFSETQ. The junction had 6 bases not matched to a gene; V was cut back by 0 bases and J by 6 bases. CDR3 amino acids: CASSLEPAGGPNEQFF. The CDR3 nucleotides are TGCGCCAGCAGCTTGGAACCAGCGGGGGGGCCCAATGAGCAGTTCTTC.

The sample holds many counts of this clonotype. J is TRBJ2-6 and V is TRBV6-4; TRBD1 is a possible D gene (5 bases). In germline, CDR1 is MRHNA, CDR2 SNTAGT. The CDR3 is 15 amino acids. Trimming took 0 bases from V and 2 from J, leaving 5 bases between them. The CDR3 bases are TGTGCCAGCAGTGACTCAGGGGCTGGGGCCAACGTCCTGACTTTC. This gives the protein CASSDSGAGANVLTF.

This clonotype was observed a single time. The chain recombines TRBV6-6 with TRBJ1-4, with D possibly matching TRBD1 (5 bases). This CDR3 contains 13 residues. The V end was cut by 0 bases, the J end by 11 bases, with 10 bases between. Germline V gene sequence: CDR1 MNHNY, CDR2 SVGAGI (reference sequence). CDR3 DNA sequence: TGTGCCAGCAGTTACTCACCGGGACCTAAACTGTTTTTT. Encoded protein: CASSYSPGPKLFF.

This clonotype has ten or more counts. The genes are TRBV2 and TRBJ1-4, with D unclear. V dropped 1 base and J dropped 8 bases, with 14 bases sitting between them. There are 15 residues in the CDR3. CDR1 SNHLY and CDR2 FYNNEI come from the germline V gene. CDR3 loop: CASSEVASNGEKLFF. DNA of the CDR3: TGTGCCAGCAGTGAAGTAGCCTCCAACGGCGAAAAACTGTTTTTT.

Details on this clonotype: Since a much larger clone is just one base distant, this may be a read error. The V and J genes are TRBV6-4 and TRBJ2-3; 11 bases align to TRBD2. The CDR3 extends over 15 amino acids. Germline trimming cut 5 bases from V and 1 base from J; bases unmatched to any gene: 2. The germline CDR1 and CDR2 sequences are MRHNA and SNTAGT. This CDR3 is CASSQTSGGTDTQYF. In nucleotides, the CDR3 is TGTGCCAGCAGTCAGACTAGCGGGGGCACAGATACGCAGTATTTT.

This clonotype was picked up a small number of times. The genes are TRBV19 and TRBJ2-1; 12 bases match TRBD1. This CDR3 contains 18 residues. Looked up from germline, CDR1 is LNHDA and CDR2 is SQIVND (reference sequence). Trimming at V came to 3 bases and at J to 10 bases, leaving 16 bases not matched to a gene. The CDR3 spells CASSIVLIRDRGHQEQFF. CDR3 in DNA: TGTGCCAGTAGTATCGTCCTCATCCGGGACAGGGGGCATCAAGAGCAGTTCTTC.

V usage is TRBV10-2 and J usage is TRBJ2-1, with D unresolved. CDR3 length: 12 residues. V lost 7 bases to trimming and J lost 8 bases, with 12 bases between them. The germline V gene has CDR1 WSHSY and CDR2 SAAADI. CDR3 nucleotide sequence: TGCGCCAGCACCCCGAGTGGGGATGAGCAGTTCTTC. It is translated as CASTPSGDEQFF.

This chain connects TRBV28 to TRBJ1-1; D is perhaps TRBD1 (5 bases). V dropped 6 bases and J dropped 4 bases, with 12 bases sitting between them. This CDR3 region has 13 residues. The germline V gene encodes CDR1 MDHEN and CDR2 SYDVKM. CDR3 amino acids: CASSRRGSTEAFF. In DNA form, the CDR3 reads TGTGCCAGCAGCCGGCGGGGGAGCACTGAAGCTTTCTTT.

The chain employs TRBV13 and TRBJ2-5; 8 positions match TRBD2. Germline-derived CDR1 and CDR2 are PRHDT and FYEKMQ (reference sequence). This CDR3 comprises 13 residues. The J segment lost 5 bases and the V segment lost 7 bases, leaving 6 bases of the junction unmatched. CDR3 bases: TGTGCCAGCACCCGACTAGCGCATGAGACCCAGTACTTC. This translates into CASTRLAHETQYF.

Ten or more counts support this clonotype. CDR3 region: CASSRLGQNINSPLHF. The CDR3 region has the DNA TGTGCCAGCAGCAGGCTAGGACAGAACATTAATTCACCCCTCCACTTT. The chain uses TRBV27 and TRBJ1-6, with D possibly matching TRBD1 (6 bases). V lost 6 bases and J lost 6, with 18 bases in between. Germline V gives CDR1 MNHEY, CDR2 SMNVEV (reference sequence). This CDR3 is built from 16 residues.

This clonotype was observed many times. In nucleotides, the CDR3 is TGCGCCAGCAGCTTGGAGGGCTCTGGGGCCAACGTCCTGACTTTC. Amino acid sequence: CASSLEGSGANVLTF. The chain uses TRBV5-1 and TRBJ2-6, with D unclear. There are 15 residues in the CDR3. Germline V gene sequence: CDR1 SGHRS, CDR2 YFSETQ. Trimming stripped 0 bases from V and 0 bases from J, with 4 bases between.

V gene TRBV18 combines with J gene TRBJ1-2; 10 nucleotides match TRBD1. V lost 0 bases to trimming and J lost 2 bases; unmatched junction nucleotides: 3. Germline V gene sequence: CDR1 KGHSH, CDR2 LQKENI. The CDR3 has 16 amino acids. The CDR3: CASSPPGQGGNYGYTF. CDR3 nucleotide sequence: TGTGCCAGCTCACCACCCGGACAGGGGGGAAACTATGGCTACACCTTC. Looking up the rest from reference TRBV18 and TRBJ1-2 gives the full variable domain: NAGVMQNPRHLVRRRGQEARLRCSPMKGHSHVYWYRQLPEEGLKFMVYLQKENIIDESGMPKERFSAEFPKEGPSILRIQQVVRGDSAAYFCASSPPGQGGNYGYTFGSGTRLTVV.